These 2 T cell receptor beta chains share one sample of origin, sequenced in a study of CD8+ T cells in alopecia areata. cDNA reverse transcribed from extracted RNA served as the sequencing template. TCRdb's copy holds only in-frame clones and misses some; the assay was immunoSEQ multiplex PCR. The table shows about 140,000 clones, with around 51% occurring only once. Sample: CD4+ T cells sorted from blood, taken at week 0. These TCRs come from a human donor with alopecia areata.

Worth noting for this clone: Other nucleotide sequences from this sample produce the same CDR3. The chain joins TRBV29-1 to TRBJ2-7, with D unclear. CDR1 and CDR2 (germline): SQVTM, ANQGSEA. V was pared by 4 bases and J by 3 bases, with 7 bases between. The CDR3 extends over 11 amino acids. The CDR3: CSVARSYEQYF. The CDR3 DNA reads TGCAGCGTTGCCAGAAGCTACGAGCAGTACTTC.

This chain uses TRBV15 with TRBJ2-3; TRBD2 matches 10 bases. Germline V gene sequence: CDR1 LNHNV, CDR2 YYDKDF (reference sequence). The CDR3 contains 17 residues. The V segment lost 0 bases and the J segment 2 bases; nucleotides outside the gene matches: 5. CDR3 DNA: TGTGCCACCAGCAGAGAGGCAGCGGGAGGGCCCACAGATACGCAGTATTTT. This sequence encodes CATSREAAGGPTDTQYF.